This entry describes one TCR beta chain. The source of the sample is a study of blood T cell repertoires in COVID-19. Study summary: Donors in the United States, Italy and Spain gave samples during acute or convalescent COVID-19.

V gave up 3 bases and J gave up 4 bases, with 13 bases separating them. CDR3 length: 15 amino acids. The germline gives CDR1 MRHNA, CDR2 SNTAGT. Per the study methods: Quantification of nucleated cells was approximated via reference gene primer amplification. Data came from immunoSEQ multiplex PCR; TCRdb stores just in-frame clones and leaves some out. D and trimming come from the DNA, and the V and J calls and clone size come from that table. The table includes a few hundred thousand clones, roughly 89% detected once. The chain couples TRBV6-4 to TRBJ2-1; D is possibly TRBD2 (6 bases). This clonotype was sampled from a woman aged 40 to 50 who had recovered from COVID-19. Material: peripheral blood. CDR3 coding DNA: TGTGCCAGCAGTGATGTCGGGAGCACATACAATGAGCAGTTCTTC. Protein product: CASSDVGSTYNEQFF.